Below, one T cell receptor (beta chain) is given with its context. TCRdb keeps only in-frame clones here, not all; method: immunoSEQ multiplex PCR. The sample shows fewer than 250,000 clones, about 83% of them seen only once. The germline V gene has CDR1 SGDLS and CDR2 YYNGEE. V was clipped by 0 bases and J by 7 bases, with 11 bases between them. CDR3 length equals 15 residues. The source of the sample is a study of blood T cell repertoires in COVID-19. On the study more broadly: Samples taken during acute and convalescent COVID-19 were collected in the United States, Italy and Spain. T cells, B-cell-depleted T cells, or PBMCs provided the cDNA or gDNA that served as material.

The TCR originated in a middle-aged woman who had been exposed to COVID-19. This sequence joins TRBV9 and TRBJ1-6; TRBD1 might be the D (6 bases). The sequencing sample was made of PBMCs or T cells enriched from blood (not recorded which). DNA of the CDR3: TGTGCCAGCAGCGTAGGTGGACAGCCGAATTCACCCCTCCACTTT. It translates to CASSVGGQPNSPLHF. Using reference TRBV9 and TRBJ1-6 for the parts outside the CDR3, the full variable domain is DSGVTQTPKHLITATGQRVTLRCSPRSGDLSVYWYQQSLDQGLQFLIQYYNGEERAKGNILERFSAQQFPDLHSELNLSSLELGDSALYFCASSVGGQPNSPLHFGNGTRLTVT.